Listed below are T cell receptor beta chains from one sample, sequenced in a study of post-analysis software for immune sequencing data. TCRdb redid the calling of the PCR reads with MiXCR, one entry per CDR3 protein. The data contain hundreds of thousands of distinct CDR3 sequences, 53% of them singletons. Sequences were obtained from blood. These receptors were taken from a girl aged 10-17 years with multiple sclerosis. Each CDR3 is given with its conserved first and last residue. Fields, in order: V gene, J gene, CDR3 protein.

TRBV6-5,TRBJ1-1,CASSYTWTGNTEAFF
TRBV5-1,-,CASSLSANGAFSEQYF
TRBV20-1,TRBJ2-7,CSASGAVPSYEQYF
TRBV12-3/TRBV12-4,TRBJ2-7,CASSRHSGQNDEQYF
TRBV20-1,TRBJ2-1,CSADSGTSGYNEQFF
TRBV6-6,TRBJ1-4,CASRAVRGREKLFF
TRBV20-1,TRBJ2-7,CSAEIWGTQGSSYEQYF
TRBV9,TRBJ2-1,CASSVGLAVFDDEQFF
TRBV20-1,TRBJ2-3,CSALRLASLFDTQYF
TRBV7-9,TRBJ1-1,CASSPLSTEAFF
TRBV29-1,TRBJ2-7,CSVVQVSSYEQYF
TRBV12-3/TRBV12-4,-,CASSHGEYYEQYF
TRBV29-1,TRBJ2-5,CSVEAASRETQYF
TRBV10-3,TRBJ2-1,CAISVSNEQFF
TRBV3-1,TRBJ2-1,CASSQVAGGSNEQFF
TRBV20-1,TRBJ1-1,CSARGRVYTEAFF
TRBV3-1,TRBJ2-3,CASSPRDRTTQYF
TRBV7-9,TRBJ1-2,CASSLGRAKDYGYTF
TRBV29-1,TRBJ2-7,CSVATGGAPYEQYF
TRBV20-1,TRBJ1-2,CSARDNRASGFEGYTF
TRBV12-5,TRBJ2-3,CASGLAPGGTATTSTDTQYF
TRBV6-6,TRBJ2-3,CASSYFLNGDTQYF
TRBV5-1,TRBJ2-7,CASSLGRTSATYEQYF
TRBV7-9,TRBJ2-3,CASSSSSTSGGGTDTQYF
TRBV15,TRBJ1-2,CATSRGQASNYGYTF
TRBV7-9,TRBJ2-1,CASSSLWLGVTHNEQFF
TRBV12-3/TRBV12-4,TRBJ1-2,CASRSFRGSNLKGGYTF
TRBV13,TRBJ2-1,CASSLAETTGTGGYNEQFF